What follows are 11 T cell receptor beta chains derived from one specimen sequenced in a study of T cells in Graves' hyperthyroidism and ophthalmopathy. TCR beta CDR3 region amplification was performed from RNA transcripts. TCR CDR3 regions were first amplified by RT-PCR with HTBI primers. Each CDR3 protein is one row after TCRdb ran MiXCR on the multiplex PCR reads. The data hold roughly 740,000 distinct CDR3 sequences, with 16% observed a single time. Input material: blood. These receptors were taken from a man younger than 35 with Graves' hyperthyroidism.

The chain recombines TRBV2 with TRBJ2-1; 13 bases are a match to TRBD2. Losses at the gene ends were 6 bases for V and 7 bases for J; bases not matched to a gene: 9. The germline gives CDR1 SNHLY, CDR2 FYNNEI. The CDR3 is 16 amino acids. As DNA, the CDR3 is TGTGCCAGCAGGGGGGCACTAGCGGGAGGGGGAAATGAGCAGTTCTTC. Protein: CASRGALAGGGNEQFF.

There are a few counts of this clonotype. The CDR3 is CASSPAGGPGEQYF. CDR3 coding DNA: TGTGCCAGCAGCCCAGCGGGAGGGCCGGGTGAGCAGTACTTC. J is TRBJ2-7 and V is TRBV7-9; 10 bases agree with TRBD2. Germline V gene data show CDR1 as SEHNR and CDR2 as FQNEAQ (reference sequence). This CDR3 contains 14 residues. Unmatched junction bases numbered 8, after V lost 5 bases and J lost 7 bases.

The chain combines TRBV24-1 with TRBJ2-7; TRBD1 is a possible D gene (5 bases). Trimming cost V 2 bases and J 1 base, with 11 bases left between them. Germline V gene data show CDR1 as KGHDR and CDR2 as SFDVKD. The CDR3 is 15 residues long. The CDR3 reads CATSDSAGPSYEQYF. CDR3 bases: TGTGCCACCAGTGATTCGGCAGGGCCTTCCTACGAGCAGTACTTC.

The table lists this clonotype with many counts. In nucleotides, the CDR3 is TGTGCCAGCAGCGTTCGACAGGAGGGGACCCAGTACTTC. It is translated as CASSVRQEGTQYF. This chain connects TRBV7-2 to TRBJ2-5; D is tentatively TRBD1 or TRBD2 (6 bases each). The V gene's germline CDR1 is SGHTA and CDR2 FQGNSA. V was shortened by 5 bases and J by 7 bases, with 14 bases between the two germline ends. The length of the CDR3 is 13 residues.

This clonotype was detected only a few times. The rearrangement joins TRBV14 to TRBJ2-7; D is undetermined. With 3 bases removed from V and 0 bases from J, the gap between germline ends came to 9 bases. CDR1 is SGHDN and CDR2 is FVKESK in the germline V gene. The CDR3 is 14 residues long. CDR3 coding DNA: TGTGCCAGCAGCCACTTGCGGTACTCCTACGAGCAGTACTTC. Encoded protein: CASSHLRYSYEQYF. The entire variable domain, with the rest obtained from reference TRBV14 and TRBJ2-7, is as follows: EAGVTQFPSHSVIEKGQTVTLRCDPISGHDNLYWYRRVMGKEIKFLLHFVKESKQDESGMPNNRFLAERTGGTYSTLKVQPAELEDSGVYFCASSHLRYSYEQYFGPGTRLTVT.

This sequence joins TRBV6-4 and TRBJ1-6; D uncertain. V lost 6 bases and J 6 bases, leaving 12 bases between the germline ends. In germline, CDR1 is MRHNA, CDR2 SNTAGT. The length of the CDR3 is 14 residues. The CDR3 loop reads CASRRAAFNSPLHF. The DNA for the CDR3 is TGTGCCAGCAGAAGGGCGGCCTTTAATTCACCCCTCCACTTT.

In this sample, this clonotype turned up once. A much more abundant neighbour one base away suggests this may be a read error. This chain uses TRBV5-4 with TRBJ2-7; 16 nucleotides match TRBD2. V lost 3 bases to trimming and J lost 0 bases; unmatched junction nucleotides: 6. The CDR3 extends over 18 amino acids. The germline V gene has CDR1 SGHNT and CDR2 YYREEE (reference sequence). The DNA of the CDR3 is TGTGCCAGCAGCTCGGGACTAGCGGGAGGGGGGACCTCCTACGAGCAGTACTTC. It is translated as CASSSGLAGGGTSYEQYF. The variable domain in full, completed from reference TRBV5-4 and TRBJ2-7, reads ETGVTQSPTHLIKTRGQQVTLRCSSQSGHNTVSWYQQALGQGPQFIFQYYREEENGRGNFPPRFSGLQFPNYSSELNVNALELDDSALYLCASSSGLAGGGTSYEQYFGPGTRLTVT.

There are a few counts of this clonotype. The chain couples TRBV3-1 to TRBJ1-1; the match to TRBD1 covers 7 bases. Germline CDR1 and CDR2: LGHDT and YNNKEL (reference sequence). With 0 bases clipped from V and 0 bases from J, the junction kept 7 bases outside the gene matches. This CDR3 region has 17 residues. CDR3 region: CASSQDETGYVNTEAFF. CDR3 DNA sequence: TGTGCCAGCAGCCAAGATGAGACAGGGTACGTGAACACTGAAGCTTTCTTT.

The sample holds a few counts of this clonotype. V and J are TRBV9 and TRBJ2-2; D remains ambiguous. Per germline, CDR1 SGDLS and CDR2 YYNGEE. CDR3 size: 14 residues. The V end was cut by 0 bases, the J end by 7 bases, with 10 bases between. This chain's CDR3 is CASSVASRGGELFF. The CDR3 DNA reads TGTGCCAGCAGCGTAGCAAGTAGAGGCGGGGAGCTGTTTTTT.

This clonotype was detected only a few times. The chain employs TRBV27 and TRBJ2-3; 13 bases are shared with TRBD2. Germline CDR1 reads MNHEY; CDR2 reads SMNVEV (reference sequence). This CDR3 region has 17 residues. The V gene end was trimmed by 5 bases and the J gene end by 4 bases; junction bases not matched to a gene: 9. CDR3 sequence: CASSPTSGRAKADTQYF. CDR3 in DNA: TGTGCCAGCAGTCCTACTAGCGGGAGGGCCAAGGCAGATACGCAGTATTTT.

This clonotype was seen repeatedly, ten times or more. The gene calls are TRBV30 and TRBJ2-1; D gene unclear. The CDR3 runs to 14 residues. The V gene's germline CDR1 is GTSNPN and CDR2 SVGIG (reference sequence). V was clipped by 4 bases and J by 0 bases, with 10 bases between them. The CDR3 region has the DNA TGTGCCTGGACCCTGGCTCGCTCCTACAATGAGCAGTTCTTC. This encodes CAWTLARSYNEQFF. Filled out from reference TRBV30 and TRBJ2-1, the complete variable domain reads SQTIHQWPATLVQPVGSPLSLECTVEGTSNPNLYWYRQAAGRGLQLLFYSVGIGQISSEVPQNLSASRPQDRQFILSSKKLLLSDSGFYLCAWTLARSYNEQFFGPGTRLTVL.